The 13 T cell receptor beta chains below all came from one sample that was sequenced in a study of blood T cell repertoires in COVID-19. TCRdb keeps only in-frame clones here, not all; method: immunoSEQ multiplex PCR. The table has some 96,000 clones, 80% seen once. Sequencing input: peripheral blood. The receptor source for this set is a woman in her 70s with acute or convalescent COVID-19.

This clone was seen a single time. V gene TRBV5-5 combines with J gene TRBJ2-2, with 9 bases fitting TRBD1. There are 15 residues in the CDR3. V lost 0 bases, J lost 7 bases, and 4 bases stayed unmatched. Germline CDR1 SGHKS, CDR2 YYEKEE (reference sequence). The CDR3 loop reads CASSLGQGEVGELFF. Written as DNA, the CDR3 is TGTGCCAGCAGCTTGGGACAGGGGGAAGTCGGGGAGCTGTTTTTT. Variable domain in full (rest from reference TRBV5-5 and TRBJ2-2): DAGVTQSPTHLIKTRGQQVTLRCSPISGHKSVSWYQQVLGQGPQFIFQYYEKEERGRGNFPDRFSARQFPNYSSELNVNALLLGDSALYLCASSLGQGEVGELFFGEGSRLTVL.

The chain uses TRBV18 and TRBJ1-2; no definite D call. The CDR3 loop spans 12 amino acids. CDR1 is KGHSH and CDR2 is LQKENI in the germline V gene. Trimming stripped 2 bases from V and 7 bases from J, with 8 bases between. The CDR3 DNA is TGTGCCAGCTCACCAGGAGTTCTTGGCTACACCTTC. Amino acid sequence: CASSPGVLGYTF.

Only a few counts were recorded for this clone. This chain links TRBV5-1 with TRBJ1-1; D may be TRBD1 (6 bases). The V end lost 7 bases, the J end lost 1 base, and 14 bases lay between the germline ends. The CDR3 length is 14 residues. Germline V gives CDR1 SGHRS, CDR2 YFSETQ. CDR3 coding DNA: TGCGCCAGCGGGAACGGACAGCCGAACACTGAAGCTTTCTTT. Its translation: CASGNGQPNTEAFF.

The J gene is TRBJ2-7, the V gene TRBV11-2; D is possibly TRBD2 (5 bases). The V gene's germline CDR1 is SGHAT and CDR2 FQNNGV. V was pared by 1 base and J by 0 bases, with 10 bases between. This CDR3 contains 15 residues. The CDR3 DNA is TGTGCCAGCAGCTTAGGGTCGGGAAGCTCCTACGAGCAGTACTTC. Translating gives CASSLGSGSSYEQYF.

Only a few counts were recorded for this clone. The chain joins TRBV5-1 to TRBJ2-1; 9 positions agree with TRBD1. Germline trimming cut 3 bases from V and 8 bases from J; bases unmatched to any gene: 6. CDR3 length: 14 amino acids. CDR1 is SGHRS, CDR2 YFSETQ, per germline. CDR3: CASSSTGGTDEQFF. The CDR3 coding sequence is TGCGCCAGCAGCTCCACAGGGGGCACGGATGAGCAGTTCTTC. Based on the CDR3 plus reference TRBV5-1 and TRBJ2-1, the full variable domain is KAGVTQTPRYLIKTRGQQVTLSCSPISGHRSVSWYQQTPGQGLQFLFEYFSETQRNKGNFPGRFSGRQFSNSRSEMNVSTLELGDSALYLCASSSTGGTDEQFFGPGTRLTVL.

This rearrangement joins TRBV6-5 to TRBJ2-3, with 9 bases that match TRBD2. CDR1 and CDR2 (germline): MNHEY, SVGAGI. This CDR3 spans 14 amino acids. J gave up 2 bases and V 8 bases, and 5 bases lay outside the gene matches. The CDR3 loop is CASEGGLATDTQYF. CDR3 coding DNA: TGTGCCAGCGAAGGGGGACTAGCCACAGATACGCAGTATTTT.

The chain combines TRBV19 with TRBJ1-5, with no clear D. Germline CDR1 reads LNHDA; CDR2 reads SQIVND (reference sequence). Trimming left V 3 bases short and J 6 bases short, with 12 bases between. The CDR3 is 14 amino acids. The DNA of the CDR3 is TGTGCCAGTAGTATCCGAGGGTCGGGTCAGCCCCAGCATTTT. This gives the protein CASSIRGSGQPQHF.

The chain recombines TRBV19 with TRBJ2-2, with TRBD2 matching over 11 bases. CDR1 and CDR2 from the germline V gene are LNHDA and SQIVND (reference sequence). Unmatched junction bases numbered 15, after V lost 5 bases and J lost 1 base. The CDR3 spans 20 residues. The CDR3 DNA follows: TGTGCCAGTAGTTGGAGGGCCGTAGCGGGGGGGACCTTGAACACCGGGGAGCTGTTTTTT. This codes for CASSWRAVAGGTLNTGELFF. Filled out from reference TRBV19 and TRBJ2-2, the complete variable domain reads DGGITQSPKYLFRKEGQNVTLSCEQNLNHDAMYWYRQDPGQGLRLIYYSQIVNDFQKGDIAEGYSVSREKKESFPLTVTSAQKNPTAFYLCASSWRAVAGGTLNTGELFFGEGSRLTVL.

The chain recombines TRBV2 with TRBJ1-3, with TRBD1 as a possible D gene (6 bases). This CDR3 contains 17 residues. CDR1 and CDR2 from the germline V gene are SNHLY and FYNNEI. CDR3 amino acids: CAGNSDSSSSSGNTIYF. The DNA of the CDR3 is TGTGCAGGAAATTCGGACAGCTCTTCCAGCTCTGGAAACACCATATATTTT.

The V and J genes are TRBV18 and TRBJ1-2; possibly TRBD1 for D (5 bases). The germline V gene has CDR1 KGHSH and CDR2 LQKENI. This CDR3 is built from 12 residues. V lost 3 bases and J lost 4, with 6 bases in between. The CDR3 DNA follows: TGTGCCAGCTCACCGACAGCCTATGGCTACACCTTC. Residues: CASSPTAYGYTF.

The chain uses TRBV30 and TRBJ2-4; 9 positions agree with TRBD2. V dropped 2 bases and J dropped 8; count of bases not matched to a gene: 13. Germline CDR1 GTSNPN, CDR2 SVGIG (reference sequence). This CDR3 is 16 amino acids long. DNA of the CDR3: TGTGCCTGGAGTCCGACGTGGCGGGGGGGCCCATACATTCAGTACTTC. It translates to CAWSPTWRGGPYIQYF. The whole variable domain, filled in from reference TRBV30 and TRBJ2-4, reads SQTIHQWPATLVQPVGSPLSLECTVEGTSNPNLYWYRQAAGRGLQLLFYSVGIGQISSEVPQNLSASRPQDRQFILSSKKLLLSDSGFYLCAWSPTWRGGPYIQYFGAGTRLSVL.

This clone was detected only once. The V call is TRBV5-4, the J call TRBJ2-2, with 7 bases that match TRBD1. With V trimmed by 4 bases and J by 3 bases, 3 bases remained unmatched. From germline, CDR1 is SGHNT and CDR2 YYREEE (reference sequence). CDR3 length equals 14 residues. The CDR3 bases are TGTGCCAGCAGCCGTACAGGGGACACCGGGGAGCTGTTTTTT. Its translation: CASSRTGDTGELFF. Variable domain in full (rest from reference TRBV5-4 and TRBJ2-2): ETGVTQSPTHLIKTRGQQVTLRCSSQSGHNTVSWYQQALGQGPQFIFQYYREEENGRGNFPPRFSGLQFPNYSSELNVNALELDDSALYLCASSRTGDTGELFFGEGSRLTVL.

This chain uses TRBV19 with TRBJ1-1; D gene ambiguous. The CDR3 runs to 13 residues. Germline CDR1 reads LNHDA; CDR2 reads SQIVND (reference sequence). The ends were cut back, 5 bases at V and 3 bases at J, with 10 bases in the middle. CDR3 amino acids: CASSVTEHTEAFF. CDR3 nucleotide sequence: TGTGCCAGTAGTGTAACAGAACACACTGAAGCTTTCTTT.